Following are 29 T cell receptor beta chains from one sample sequenced in a study of Graves' ophthalmopathy and Graves' hyperthyroidism. Beta-chain TCR CDR3 regions were amplified from RNA transcripts. In the first round, RT-PCR was carried out with HTBI primers, and a multiplex PCR formed the second round. One entry per CDR3 protein results from TCRdb running MiXCR on the multiplex PCR reads. This sample yields 20,000 to 25,000 distinct CDR3 sequences, of which about 44% are seen a single time; around 6.2% belongs to the top ten. What was sequenced was peripheral blood. These receptors all stem from an adult woman with stable Graves' hyperthyroidism.

This sequence joins TRBV19 and TRBJ1-1; D remains unclear. CDR1 and CDR2 (germline): LNHDA, SQIVND (reference sequence). The CDR3 runs 13 residues. V lost 5 bases, J lost 2 bases, and 9 bases lay in between. The chain's CDR3 is CASSRGSNTEAFF. The CDR3 nucleotides read TGTGCCAGTAGTCGTGGATCTAACACTGAAGCTTTCTTT.

This clonotype was detected ten times or more. A read error may be the cause here, since a much bigger clone is one base away. The J gene is TRBJ2-7, the V gene TRBV12-3 or TRBV12-4; D not certain. The CDR3 length is 13 residues. The CDR3 spells CPPQDRSAYEQYF. The DNA for the CDR3 is TGCCCACCCCAGGATAGATCTGCTTACGAGCAGTACTTC.

This clonotype appeared many times. The chain has TRBV5-1 and TRBJ2-2; 7 nucleotides align to TRBD2. V dropped 0 bases and J dropped 5; count of bases not matched to a gene: 7. Germline V gene data show CDR1 as SGHRS and CDR2 as YFSETQ. CDR3 length equals 16 residues. The CDR3 protein is CASSLDVGGPTGELFF. In DNA, the CDR3 is TGCGCCAGCAGCTTGGATGTGGGAGGGCCGACCGGGGAGCTGTTTTTT.

A few counts support this clonotype. The chain is built from TRBV11-3 and TRBJ2-5; 9 nucleotides align to TRBD2. Looked up from germline, CDR1 is SGHNT and CDR2 is YENEEA. CDR3 length: 15 amino acids. V was pared by 4 bases and J by 1 base, with 4 bases of the junction left unmatched. The CDR3, as DNA: TGTGCCAGCAGCTCCCGTAGCGGGGGCCAAGAGACCCAGTACTTC. This sequence encodes CASSSRSGGQETQYF.

In its sample, this clonotype was seen many times. The chain uses TRBV4-1 and TRBJ2-1; perhaps TRBD1 as D (6 bases). This CDR3 has 13 residues. The germline V gene encodes CDR1 MGHRA and CDR2 YSYEKL. V lost 2 bases, J lost 9 bases, and 11 bases lay in between. As DNA, the CDR3 is TGCGCCAGCAGCCAACCCCAGGGGTTTGAGCAGTTCTTC. This sequence encodes CASSQPQGFEQFF.

This clonotype was seen at least ten times. CDR3: CASSIGVMNTEAFF. The CDR3 DNA is TGTGCCAGTAGTATCGGGGTGATGAACACTGAAGCTTTCTTT. V gene TRBV19 combines with J gene TRBJ1-1, with D unclear. The CDR3 contains 14 residues. Trimming took 3 bases from V and 0 from J, leaving 8 bases between them. Germline values: CDR1 LNHDA, CDR2 SQIVND (reference sequence).

V is TRBV19 and J is TRBJ1-2; D not resolved. Between the trimmed V and J ends, which lost 3 bases and 8 bases, there was a span of 16 bases. The CDR3 length is 14 residues. Germline-derived CDR1 and CDR2 are LNHDA and SQIVND (reference sequence). The CDR3 is CASSMVDANGGYTF. DNA of the CDR3: TGTGCCAGTAGTATGGTGGACGCCAATGGGGGCTACACCTTC.

As regards this clonotype: The junction and the germline gene differ at one end; a read error may be behind it. The V gene is TRBV20-1, the J gene TRBJ2-2, with D uncertain. There are 10 residues in the CDR3. Germline V gene sequence: CDR1 DFQATT, CDR2 SNEGSKA (reference sequence). The CDR3 DNA reads TGCGGTGCTCTGTCCGGGGAGCTGTTTTTT. Its translation is CGALSGELFF.

The chain combines TRBV5-1 with TRBJ2-5; the match to TRBD1 covers 12 bases. Per germline, CDR1 SGHRS and CDR2 YFSETQ. This CDR3 spans 17 amino acids. Losses at the gene ends were 4 bases for V and 4 bases for J; bases not matched to a gene: 11. The CDR3 region has the DNA TGCGCCAGCAGCCAACCCCCGGGACAGGGGGCGAGAGAGACCCAGTACTTC. Its protein product is CASSQPPGQGARETQYF.

The V gene is TRBV20-1, the J gene TRBJ2-3; maybe TRBD2 (7 bases). CDR3 length equals 13 residues. Germline-derived CDR1 and CDR2 are DFQATT and SNEGSKA (reference sequence). CDR3 in amino acids: CSGGGVVTDTQYF. DNA of the CDR3: TGCAGCGGAGGGGGGGTTGTCACAGATACGCAGTATTTT.

This clonotype was found many times. A read error may account for a junction end that differs from germline. The V gene is TRBV7-2, the J gene TRBJ1-4, with a possible D match to TRBD1 (5 bases). Germline CDR1 reads SGHTA; CDR2 reads FQGNSA. This CDR3 spans 16 amino acids. Written as DNA, the CDR3 is TGTGCCAGCACCCGACAGACCTATGCAACTAATGAAAGACTGTTTTTT. It is translated as CASTRQTYATNERLFF.

This clonotype was seen many times. The rearrangement links TRBV11-2 to TRBJ2-3, with D uncertain. This CDR3 has 12 amino acids. Germline CDR1 is SGHAT and CDR2 is FQNNGV. Trimming cost V 3 bases and J 3 bases, with 4 bases left between them. The CDR3 region is CASSLSTDTQYF. DNA of the CDR3: TGTGCCAGCAGCTTGTCAACAGATACGCAGTATTTT.

V is TRBV2 and J is TRBJ2-1; 12 bases map to TRBD2. The CDR3 runs 14 residues. Trimming removed 8 bases from V and 8 bases from J; junction bases left unmatched: 7. The germline gives CDR1 SNHLY, CDR2 FYNNEI. Here the CDR3 DNA reads TGTGCCAGCCTGGGACTAGCGGGCGGGGATGAGCAGTTCTTC. Translated, it gives CASLGLAGGDEQFF.

A few counts support this clonotype. Possible read error: a much larger clone is one base away. The conserved phenylalanine or tryptophan is not found at the CDR3 terminus, so this likely reflects a read error. The chain carries TRBV3-1 and TRBJ2-5; D is unresolved. V was cut by 0 bases and J by 0 bases, with 8 bases left in between. CDR1 is LGHDT, CDR2 YNNKEL, per germline (reference sequence). The CDR3 totals 15 residues. Here the CDR3 DNA reads TGTGCCAGCAGCCAAGATCTGGGTTACCAAGAGACCCAGTACTCC. It translates to CASSQDLGYQETQYS.

By its share, this clonotype is medium-sized. The genes are TRBV15 and TRBJ2-7; perhaps TRBD2 as D (6 bases). Germline CDR1 and CDR2: LNHNV and YYDKDF (reference sequence). CDR3 size: 16 residues. The V end lost 0 bases, the J end lost 2 bases, and 14 bases lay between the germline ends. The CDR3 reads CATSRDVAGIAYEQYF. CDR3 coding DNA: TGTGCCACCAGCAGAGACGTGGCGGGGATAGCCTACGAGCAGTACTTC.

By share of the sample, this clonotype is medium-sized. This chain links TRBV5-1 with TRBJ2-1; 12 nucleotides agree with TRBD2. V shed 4 bases, J shed 8 bases, and the junction held 4 bases outside the gene matches. The CDR3 has 14 amino acids. The germline V gene has CDR1 SGHRS and CDR2 YFSETQ. Written as DNA, the CDR3 is TGCGCCAGCAGCGGATCTAGCGGGAGGGATGAGCAGTTCTTC. Protein: CASSGSSGRDEQFF. Looking up the rest from reference TRBV5-1 and TRBJ2-1 gives the full variable domain: KAGVTQTPRYLIKTRGQQVTLSCSPISGHRSVSWYQQTPGQGLQFLFEYFSETQRNKGNFPGRFSGRQFSNSRSEMNVSTLELGDSALYLCASSGSSGRDEQFFGPGTRLTVL.

The V and J genes are TRBV20-1 and TRBJ2-5; TRBD2 aligns across 7 bases. The CDR3 is 15 residues long. Germline values: CDR1 DFQATT, CDR2 SNEGSKA (reference sequence). With V trimmed by 3 bases and J by 4 bases, 11 bases remained unmatched. The CDR3 DNA sequence: TGCAGTGCTAGTTCCCTAGCGGATCAGGGAGAGACCCAGTACTTC. Amino acid sequence: CSASSLADQGETQYF.

The chain recombines TRBV5-1 with TRBJ1-3; maybe TRBD1 (5 bases). Germline values: CDR1 SGHRS, CDR2 YFSETQ. This CDR3 region has 15 residues. With 3 bases removed from V and 4 bases from J, the gap between germline ends came to 14 bases. The CDR3 nucleotides are TGCGCCAGCAGCTCTGGCAGGGTCGCCGGAAACACCATATATTTT. Its translation is CASSSGRVAGNTIYF. The full variable domain, rest sourced from reference TRBV5-1 and TRBJ1-3, is KAGVTQTPRYLIKTRGQQVTLSCSPISGHRSVSWYQQTPGQGLQFLFEYFSETQRNKGNFPGRFSGRQFSNSRSEMNVSTLELGDSALYLCASSSGRVAGNTIYFGEGSWLTVV.

The rearrangement joins TRBV10-3 to TRBJ2-7; TRBD2 matches 11 bases. V gave up 2 bases and J gave up 0 bases; unmatched junction bases: 6. Looked up from germline, CDR1 is ENHRY and CDR2 is SYGVKD. The CDR3 has 17 amino acids. In nucleotides, the CDR3 is TGTGCCATCAGTGAGACTGTTACTAGCGGGAGCTCCTACGAGCAGTACTTC. It translates to CAISETVTSGSSYEQYF.

This clonotype was observed many times. A clone one base away is much larger, so this may be a read error. CDR3: CASSRDSTAYERYF. The CDR3 DNA reads as TGTGCCAGCAGTAGGGACAGTACAGCCTACGAGCGGTACTTC. This chain connects TRBV6-6 to TRBJ2-7, with TRBD1 matching 7 bases. Germline V CDR1 and CDR2: MNHNY, SVGAGI (reference sequence). The CDR3 spans 14 residues.

At least ten counts were recorded for this clonotype. The rearrangement links TRBV28 to TRBJ2-7; TRBD2 matches 8 bases. Looked up from germline, CDR1 is MDHEN and CDR2 is SYDVKM. CDR3 length equals 14 residues. The ends lost 5 bases at V and 6 bases at J; junction bases unmatched: 9. Here the CDR3 DNA reads TGTGCCAGCAGTAGAAGCGGGAGTGGGGGCGAGCAGTACTTC. It codes for CASSRSGSGGEQYF.

This clonotype came up many times. J is TRBJ2-5 and V is TRBV7-9, with TRBD1 matching over 11 bases. The V gene's germline CDR1 is SEHNR and CDR2 FQNEAQ (reference sequence). The CDR3 has 15 amino acids. Trimming removed 4 bases from V and 1 base from J; junction bases left unmatched: 2. CDR3 sequence: CASSSGTGGQETQYF. The CDR3 DNA is TGTGCCAGCAGCTCGGGGACAGGGGGCCAAGAGACCCAGTACTTC.

This chain uses TRBV9 with TRBJ2-3; 9 bases agree with TRBD2. The V gene end was trimmed by 4 bases and the J gene end by 2 bases; junction bases not matched to a gene: 5. Per germline, CDR1 SGDLS and CDR2 YYNGEE. The CDR3 extends over 15 amino acids. The CDR3 loop is CASSIAGADTDTQYF. CDR3 in DNA: TGTGCCAGCAGCATAGCGGGAGCCGACACAGATACGCAGTATTTT.

The CDR3 sequence is CASSVVGAGGDTQYF. CDR3 coding DNA: TGTGCCAGCAGCGTAGTGGGAGCGGGAGGAGATACGCAGTATTTT. The chain uses TRBV9 and TRBJ2-3; 9 bases line up with TRBD2. CDR1 and CDR2 (germline): SGDLS, YYNGEE. CDR3 length: 15 amino acids. Germline trimming cut 0 bases from V and 5 bases from J; bases unmatched to any gene: 4.

The V and J genes are TRBV5-1 and TRBJ1-4; D gene uncertain. In germline, CDR1 is SGHRS, CDR2 YFSETQ. Trimming left V 0 bases short and J 8 bases short, with 8 bases between. The CDR3 is made up of 13 amino acids. The CDR3 bases are TGCGCCAGCAGCTTGGGCTGGGCCGAAAAACTGTTTTTT. Protein sequence: CASSLGWAEKLFF.

This clonotype was seen many times. J is TRBJ1-3 and V is TRBV30, with D tentatively TRBD1 (5 bases). The CDR3 loop spans 14 amino acids. The V and J ends lost 0 bases and 2 bases respectively, with 8 bases between them. The germline V gene has CDR1 GTSNPN and CDR2 SVGIG (reference sequence). CDR3 nucleotides: TGTGCCTGGAGTGTCGGGGGAACTGGAAACACCATATATTTT. It is translated as CAWSVGGTGNTIYF.

The chain couples TRBV5-4 to TRBJ2-5, with D possibly matching TRBD2 (6 bases). Between the trimmed V and J ends, which lost 3 bases and 3 bases, there was a span of 12 bases. Germline loops: CDR1 SGHNT, CDR2 YYREEE (reference sequence). The CDR3 sequence is 14 residues long. CDR3 coding DNA: TGTGCCAGCAGCTCTGGAGGGGTCGAAGAGACCCAGTACTTC. Translating it yields CASSSGGVEETQYF.

As to this clonotype: The CDR3 end shows no conserved phenylalanine or tryptophan, and so a read error is likely. V and J are TRBV7-2 and TRBJ2-7; D gene unclear. The germline gives CDR1 SGHTA, CDR2 FQGNSA. There are 16 residues in the CDR3. V lost 4 bases, J lost 3 bases, and 19 bases lay in between. This chain's CDR3 is CASSSALTRPLYEQYL. In DNA form, the CDR3 reads TGTGCCAGCAGCTCAGCACTGACACGACCACTCTACGAGCAGTACCTC.

This clonotype was observed a handful of times. The genes are TRBV20-1 and TRBJ1-2, with D tentatively TRBD1 (6 bases). The CDR3 is made up of 11 amino acids. Germline loops: CDR1 DFQATT, CDR2 SNEGSKA (reference sequence). As DNA, the CDR3 is TGCAGAGGGACATCAGACTATGGCTACACCTTC. Encoded protein: CRGTSDYGYTF.